The 26 T cell receptor beta chains below were found in one sample sequenced in a study of blood T cell repertoires in COVID-19. Assay: immunoSEQ multiplex PCR; the TCRdb copy retains only in-frame clones and omits some. The data show about 480,000 clones, with over 75% seen just once and less than 2% held by the top ten. The sample comprised PBMCs or T cells enriched from blood (not recorded which). The source of these receptors is a middle-aged woman who had recovered from COVID-19.

The chain uses TRBV24-1 and TRBJ2-7; 7 positions match TRBD1. Germline lookup yields CDR1 KGHDR and CDR2 SFDVKD. This CDR3 has 17 amino acids. The V gene end was trimmed by 9 bases and the J gene end by 1 base; junction bases not matched to a gene: 17. The CDR3 spells CATVPGQHIRGSYEQYF. The CDR3 DNA reads as TGTGCCACCGTCCCGGGACAACATATCAGGGGGTCCTACGAGCAGTACTTC.

The rearrangement links TRBV10-3 to TRBJ2-2; a weak D match, TRBD1 (6 bases). V was pared by 7 bases and J by 5 bases, with 17 bases between. CDR1 and CDR2 (germline): ENHRY, SYGVKD. The CDR3 totals 15 residues. CDR3 sequence reads: CAIKEDSHNTGELFF. The CDR3 nucleotides are TGTGCCATCAAGGAGGACAGCCACAATACCGGGGAGCTGTTTTTT.

The chain links TRBV11-2 to TRBJ2-1, with 7 bases aligning to TRBD2. Germline CDR1 and CDR2: SGHAT and FQNNGV. J lost 6 bases, V lost 1 base, and 6 bases had no gene match. The CDR3 extends over 15 amino acids. Here the CDR3 DNA reads TGTGCCAGCAGCTTAGTGCGGGAGAAGGTCAATGAGCAGTTCTTC. Protein product: CASSLVREKVNEQFF.

The J gene is TRBJ2-2, the V gene TRBV5-1, with D maybe TRBD1 (6 bases). Germline CDR1 reads SGHRS; CDR2 reads YFSETQ. This CDR3 is 17 amino acids long. Trimming took 2 bases from V and 5 from J, leaving 19 bases between them. The CDR3 spells CASSFLTGSRVTGELFF. CDR3 DNA: TGCGCCAGCAGCTTCCTTACAGGGAGTCGAGTAACCGGGGAGCTGTTTTTT.

The table lists this clone with a few counts. The chain combines TRBV10-1 with TRBJ1-2, with D possibly TRBD1 on 5 matching bases. Trimming shortened V by 3 bases and J by 0 bases, and 14 bases separated the two germline ends. The germline V gene encodes CDR1 WNHNN and CDR2 SYGVQD (reference sequence). The CDR3 extends over 16 amino acids. As DNA, the CDR3 is TGCGCCAGCAGTGATGGAGGGCCAGGGTCTAACTATGGCTACACCTTC. It yields the protein CASSDGGPGSNYGYTF.

This clone has only one observation. The genes are TRBV7-8 and TRBJ2-1, with TRBD2 as a possible D gene (6 bases). CDR1 SGHVS and CDR2 FQNEAQ come from the germline V gene. CDR3 length: 17 amino acids. V was cut by 4 bases and J by 0 bases, with 16 bases left in between. The CDR3 DNA reads as TGTGCCAGCAGCTCCCGAGTGGGAGGAAGCTCCTACAATGAGCAGTTCTTC. Translated, it gives CASSSRVGGSSYNEQFF.

The CDR3, as DNA: TGTGCCAGCAGCTTTCAGGGGGCTGGCTACACCTTC. This sequence encodes CASSFQGAGYTF. The rearrangement links TRBV7-9 to TRBJ1-2; 8 nucleotides match TRBD1. Germline V gene sequence: CDR1 SEHNR, CDR2 FQNEAQ (reference sequence). The CDR3 is made up of 12 amino acids. V lost 3 bases to trimming and J lost 7 bases; unmatched junction nucleotides: 1.

V usage is TRBV29-1 and J usage is TRBJ2-1; 7 nucleotides line up with TRBD2. V shed 5 bases and J 9 bases; nucleotides not matched to a gene: 10. This CDR3 region has 13 residues. Germline V lookup: CDR1 SQVTM, CDR2 ANQGSEA. This chain's CDR3 is CSVILGLGIEQFF. Here the CDR3 DNA reads TGCAGCGTTATCCTCGGACTAGGAATTGAGCAGTTCTTC.

This sequence joins TRBV10-1 and TRBJ2-1; 10 bases map to TRBD1. Unmatched junction bases numbered 4, after V lost 8 bases and J lost 0 bases. Germline CDR1 and CDR2: WNHNN and SYGVQD (reference sequence). The CDR3 contains 15 residues. The CDR3 here is CASGGDRGSYNEQFF. The DNA for the CDR3 is TGCGCCAGCGGGGGGGACAGGGGCTCCTACAATGAGCAGTTCTTC.

V and J are TRBV2 and TRBJ2-7; 8 bases line up with TRBD1. V shed 7 bases, J shed 0 bases, and the junction held 5 bases outside the gene matches. This CDR3 spans 14 amino acids. Germline CDR1 SNHLY, CDR2 FYNNEI. The CDR3 DNA is TGTGCCAGCACCGCCGACAGGGGCTCCTACGAGCAGTACTTC. Its translation: CASTADRGSYEQYF.

This clone appeared once. The rearrangement links TRBV10-3 to TRBJ2-3; the D is unclear. The germline CDR1 and CDR2 sequences are ENHRY and SYGVKD. This CDR3 spans 13 amino acids. Trimming removed 4 bases at V and 5 bases at J, with 10 bases between. The CDR3 region has the DNA TGTGCCATCAGTGGTACCCTACGAGATACGCAGTATTTT. Residues: CAISGTLRDTQYF.

The chain employs TRBV19 and TRBJ1-5, with TRBD1 identical over 11 bases. Germline CDR1 reads LNHDA; CDR2 reads SQIVND (reference sequence). CDR3 size: 18 residues. The J segment lost 3 bases and the V segment lost 5 bases, leaving 12 bases of the junction unmatched. The CDR3 region has the DNA TGTGCCAGTAGTTTCCGGACAGGGGGCAACGAGGTCAATCAGCCCCAGCATTTT. This gives the protein CASSFRTGGNEVNQPQHF.

V usage is TRBV7-2 and J usage is TRBJ2-7; TRBD2 agrees at 7 bases. The CDR3 runs 16 residues. The germline V gene encodes CDR1 SGHTA and CDR2 FQGNSA. V gave up 0 bases and J gave up 3 bases; unmatched junction bases: 8. The CDR3 DNA is TGTGCCAGCAGCTTAGCGATCGCGGGAGCTAGCTACGAGCAGTACTTC. Protein: CASSLAIAGASYEQYF.

This chain links TRBV2 with TRBJ2-7; D gene uncertain. V dropped 6 bases and J dropped 2 bases, with 11 bases sitting between them. Germline CDR1 is SNHLY and CDR2 is FYNNEI. This CDR3 has 13 amino acids. The CDR3 coding sequence is TGTGCCAGCAGAGTAACTAAAGCCTACGAGCAGTACTTC. Translating gives CASRVTKAYEQYF.

The rearrangement uses TRBV10-1 and TRBJ1-3, with D perhaps matching TRBD1 (5 bases). This CDR3 is built from 18 residues. Deletions cut 6 bases from V and 0 bases from J, with 21 bases between. Germline V lookup: CDR1 WNHNN, CDR2 SYGVQD (reference sequence). The CDR3 coding sequence is TGCGCCAGCAGGGATAACTTGCGGGACGGAAGCTCTGGAAACACCATATATTTT. Protein product: CASRDNLRDGSSGNTIYF.

The chain employs TRBV7-9 and TRBJ1-6; D is perhaps TRBD1 (6 bases). There are 16 residues in the CDR3. From germline, CDR1 is SEHNR and CDR2 FQNEAQ (reference sequence). V lost 5 bases, J lost 7 bases, and 18 bases lay in between. The CDR3 sequence: CASSIPRQGRNSPLHF. In DNA form, the CDR3 reads TGTGCCAGCAGCATACCTAGGCAGGGGAGAAATTCACCCCTCCACTTT.

The chain recombines TRBV19 with TRBJ2-3; 7 bases agree with TRBD1. V shed 5 bases, J shed 1 base, and the junction held 18 bases outside the gene matches. CDR1 and CDR2 from the germline V gene are LNHDA and SQIVND (reference sequence). This CDR3 region has 19 residues. The CDR3 nucleotides are TGTGCCAGTAGTCCAGACGAGGGGGTTTTCACAGGGGGCACAGATACGCAGTATTTT. Translation gives CASSPDEGVFTGGTDTQYF.

This chain uses TRBV4-3 with TRBJ1-2; 11 bases line up with TRBD1. The CDR3 consists of 15 residues. Germline trimming cut 0 bases from V and 6 bases from J; bases unmatched to any gene: 3. Germline V gives CDR1 LGHNA, CDR2 YSLEER. CDR3 sequence: CASSQDGDRGNGYTF. CDR3 DNA sequence: TGCGCCAGCAGCCAAGATGGGGACAGGGGGAATGGCTACACCTTC.

The chain recombines TRBV24-1 with TRBJ2-7, with TRBD1 matching 8 bases. The CDR3 consists of 15 residues. Germline V CDR1 and CDR2: KGHDR, SFDVKD. V lost 4 bases and J lost 3; bases outside the gene matches: 7. CDR3 sequence reads: CATSEPTGQGYEQYF. The CDR3 nucleotides read TGTGCCACCAGTGAGCCTACCGGACAGGGCTACGAGCAGTACTTC.

Comments on this clone: The sample has other DNA sequences that encode this CDR3 too. The rearrangement uses TRBV12-3 or TRBV12-4 and TRBJ2-1; unclear D gene. This CDR3 spans 11 amino acids. V was pared by 4 bases and J by 6 bases, with 4 bases between. The CDR3 DNA sequence: TGTGCCAGCAGTTCTCTCAATGAGCAGTTCTTC. It specifies CASSSLNEQFF.

J is TRBJ1-4 and V is TRBV11-3; D not resolved. The CDR3 runs to 14 residues. CDR1 SGHNT and CDR2 YENEEA come from the germline V gene. Trimming took off 11 bases at V and 0 bases at J, with 13 bases between the two ends. CDR3 region: CASGVGSTNEKLFF. Written as DNA, the CDR3 is TGTGCCTCCGGGGTGGGATCAACTAATGAAAAACTGTTTTTT.

The chain carries TRBV4-3 and TRBJ1-2; no clear D gene. The CDR3 has 16 residues. From germline, CDR1 is LGHNA and CDR2 YSLEER. Trimming cost V 0 bases and J 0 bases, with 11 bases left between them. The CDR3, as DNA: TGCGCCAGCAGCCAAGACTTTAGACAAACTAACTATGGCTACACCTTC. Translating gives CASSQDFRQTNYGYTF.

The chain carries TRBV5-4 and TRBJ2-2, with 8 positions matching TRBD2. Germline V gives CDR1 SGHNT, CDR2 YYREEE (reference sequence). V shed 4 bases and J 6 bases; nucleotides not matched to a gene: 5. The CDR3 sequence is 14 residues long. The CDR3 region has the DNA TGTGCCAGCAGCCGGACTAGCCAATCCGGGGAGCTGTTTTTT. Translation: CASSRTSQSGELFF.

CDR3 sequence reads: CASSISGTGGEGTEAFF. The CDR3 coding sequence is TGTGCCAGTAGTATCTCCGGGACAGGGGGCGAGGGCACTGAAGCTTTCTTT. The V gene is TRBV19, the J gene TRBJ1-1; 12 bases are shared with TRBD1. V lost 3 bases, J lost 4 bases, and 9 bases stayed unmatched. Germline assignment: CDR1 LNHDA and CDR2 SQIVND (reference sequence). The CDR3 is made up of 17 amino acids. The full variable domain, its missing parts supplied by reference TRBV19 and TRBJ1-1, is DGGITQSPKYLFRKEGQNVTLSCEQNLNHDAMYWYRQDPGQGLRLIYYSQIVNDFQKGDIAEGYSVSREKKESFPLTVTSAQKNPTAFYLCASSISGTGGEGTEAFFGQGTRLTVV.

The chain carries TRBV4-3 and TRBJ2-7, with 14 bases that match TRBD2. Germline V gene sequence: CDR1 LGHNA, CDR2 YSLEER. J was trimmed by 0 bases and V by 3 bases; bases with no gene match: 4. The CDR3 totals 17 residues. The CDR3 is CASSQGLAGAFSYEQYF. CDR3 nucleotide sequence: TGCGCCAGCAGCCAGGGACTAGCGGGGGCCTTCTCCTACGAGCAGTACTTC.

The chain links TRBV7-9 to TRBJ1-1; D remains ambiguous. CDR1 SEHNR and CDR2 FQNEAQ come from the germline V gene (reference sequence). This CDR3 comprises 12 residues. Trimming stripped 7 bases from V and 1 base from J, with 7 bases between. CDR3 bases: TGTGCCAGCAAACCGGGGAACACTGAAGCTTTCTTT. Its translation: CASKPGNTEAFF. Together with reference TRBV7-9 and TRBJ1-1, the CDR3 gives the full variable domain: DTGVSQNPRHKITKRGQNVTFRCDPISEHNRLYWYRQTLGQGPEFLTYFQNEAQLEKSRLLSDRFSAERPKGSFSTLEIQRTEQGDSAMYLCASKPGNTEAFFGQGTRLTVV.